Ten or more counts support the clone carrying this T cell receptor beta chain. This CDR3 has 13 amino acids. V shed 1 base and J shed 5 bases, with 8 bases lying between them. The germline CDR1 and CDR2 sequences are MNHNS and SASEGT. The data belong to a study of T-cell reconstitution after alpha-beta-depleted transplantation in children. Unique molecular identifiers were incorporated during preparation of the TCRbeta library. TCRdb reanalysed the PCR reads using MiXCR and keeps one entry per CDR3 protein. The profile shows 420,000 or so distinct CDR3 sequences, approximately 11% of them singletons. The material sequenced was PBMCs from the stem cell graft donor, taken from the stem cell graft. The gene calls are TRBV6-1 and TRBJ1-1; unclear D gene. This sequence was found in a human donor who donated a stem cell graft to a child with acute myeloid leukemia. In DNA, the CDR3 is TGTGCCAGCAGTGAAGATGTGAGGACTGAAGCTTTCTTT. It specifies CASSEDVRTEAFF.